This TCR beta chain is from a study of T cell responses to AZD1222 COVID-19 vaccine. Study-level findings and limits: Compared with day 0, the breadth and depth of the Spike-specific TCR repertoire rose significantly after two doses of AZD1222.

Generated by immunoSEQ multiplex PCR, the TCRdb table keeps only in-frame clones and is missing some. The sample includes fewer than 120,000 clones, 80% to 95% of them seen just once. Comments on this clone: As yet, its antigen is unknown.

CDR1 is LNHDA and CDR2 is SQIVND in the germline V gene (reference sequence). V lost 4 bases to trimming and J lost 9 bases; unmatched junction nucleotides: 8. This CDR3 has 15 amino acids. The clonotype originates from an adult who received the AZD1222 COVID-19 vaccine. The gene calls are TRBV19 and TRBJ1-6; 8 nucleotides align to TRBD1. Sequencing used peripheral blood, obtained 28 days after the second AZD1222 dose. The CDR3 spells CASSSRRTGTSPLHF. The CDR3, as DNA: TGTGCCAGTAGTAGTCGTCGGACAGGGACTTCACCCCTCCACTTT.